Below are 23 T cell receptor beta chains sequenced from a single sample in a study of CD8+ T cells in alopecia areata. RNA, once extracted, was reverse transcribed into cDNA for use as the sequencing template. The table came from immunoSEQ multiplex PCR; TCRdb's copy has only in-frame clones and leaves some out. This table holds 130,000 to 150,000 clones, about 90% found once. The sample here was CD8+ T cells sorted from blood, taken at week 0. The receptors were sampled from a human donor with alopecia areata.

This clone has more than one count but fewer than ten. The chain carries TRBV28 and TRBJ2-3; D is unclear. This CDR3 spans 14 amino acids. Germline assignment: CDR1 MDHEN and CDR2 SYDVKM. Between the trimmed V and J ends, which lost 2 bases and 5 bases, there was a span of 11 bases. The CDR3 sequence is CASSLQPQLDTQYF. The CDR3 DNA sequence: TGTGCCAGCAGTTTACAGCCTCAACTAGATACGCAGTATTTT.

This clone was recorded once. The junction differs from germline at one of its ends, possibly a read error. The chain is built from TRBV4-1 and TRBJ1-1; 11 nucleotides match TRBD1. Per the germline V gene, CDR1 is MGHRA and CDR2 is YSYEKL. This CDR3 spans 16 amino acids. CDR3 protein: CASSQDGQGAVTAAFF. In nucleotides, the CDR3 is TGCGCCAGCAGCCAAGATGGACAGGGGGCGGTCACTGCAGCTTTCTTT.

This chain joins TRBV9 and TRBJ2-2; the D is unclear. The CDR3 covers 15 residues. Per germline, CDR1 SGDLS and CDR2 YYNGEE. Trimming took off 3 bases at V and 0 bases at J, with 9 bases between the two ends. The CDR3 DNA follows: TGTGCCAGCAGCGACGGAAACGCGAACACCGGGGAGCTGTTTTTT. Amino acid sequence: CASSDGNANTGELFF.

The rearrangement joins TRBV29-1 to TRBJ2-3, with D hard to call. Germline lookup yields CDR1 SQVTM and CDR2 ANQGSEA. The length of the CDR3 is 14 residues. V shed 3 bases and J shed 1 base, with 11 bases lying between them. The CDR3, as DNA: TGCAGCGTTGACCCCCACGGTGGCACAGATACGCAGTATTTT. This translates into CSVDPHGGTDTQYF.

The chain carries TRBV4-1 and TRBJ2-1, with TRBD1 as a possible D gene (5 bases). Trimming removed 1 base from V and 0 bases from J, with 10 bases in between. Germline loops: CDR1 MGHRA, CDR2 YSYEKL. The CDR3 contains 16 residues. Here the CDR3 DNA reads TGCGCCAGCAGCCAAGTTTGGCAGGGCTCCTACAATGAGCAGTTCTTC. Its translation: CASSQVWQGSYNEQFF.

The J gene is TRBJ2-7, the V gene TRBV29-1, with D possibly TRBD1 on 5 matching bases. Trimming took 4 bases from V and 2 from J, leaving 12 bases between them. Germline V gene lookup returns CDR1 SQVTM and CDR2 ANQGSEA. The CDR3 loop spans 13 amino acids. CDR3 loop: CSVGGDRPYEQYF. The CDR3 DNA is TGCAGCGTTGGAGGCGACAGACCCTACGAGCAGTACTTC.

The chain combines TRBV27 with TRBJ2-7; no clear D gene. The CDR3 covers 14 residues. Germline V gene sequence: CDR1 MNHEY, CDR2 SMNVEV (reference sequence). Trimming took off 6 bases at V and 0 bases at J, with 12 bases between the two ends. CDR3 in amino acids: CASSPAGSSYEQYF. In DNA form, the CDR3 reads TGTGCCAGCAGCCCAGCCGGAAGCTCCTACGAGCAGTACTTC.

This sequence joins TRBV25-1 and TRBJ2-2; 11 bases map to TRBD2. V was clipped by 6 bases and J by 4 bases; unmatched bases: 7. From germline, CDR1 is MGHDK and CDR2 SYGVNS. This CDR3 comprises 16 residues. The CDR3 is CASSLAGGLGTGELFF. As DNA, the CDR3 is TGTGCCAGCAGCTTAGCGGGAGGGCTCGGCACCGGGGAGCTGTTTTTT.

The CDR3 DNA is TGTGCCAGCAGCTTACCCCCAGGGGGGATCAACGAGCAGTACTTC. It yields the protein CASSLPPGGINEQYF. The chain recombines TRBV7-9 with TRBJ2-7; D perhaps matches TRBD1 (7 bases). Germline loops: CDR1 SEHNR, CDR2 FQNEAQ (reference sequence). There are 15 residues in the CDR3. V was pared by 2 bases and J by 5 bases, with 16 bases between.

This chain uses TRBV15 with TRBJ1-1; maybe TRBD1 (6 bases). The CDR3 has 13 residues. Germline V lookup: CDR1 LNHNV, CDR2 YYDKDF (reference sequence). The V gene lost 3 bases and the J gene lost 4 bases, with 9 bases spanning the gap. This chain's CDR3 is CATSREQGTEAFF. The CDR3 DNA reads TGTGCCACCAGCAGGGAACAGGGCACTGAAGCTTTCTTT.

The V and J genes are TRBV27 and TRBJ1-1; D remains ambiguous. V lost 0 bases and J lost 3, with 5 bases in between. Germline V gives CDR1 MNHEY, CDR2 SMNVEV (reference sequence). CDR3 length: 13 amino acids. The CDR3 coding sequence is TGTGCCAGCAGTTTATCGTTAGACACTGAAGCTTTCTTT. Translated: CASSLSLDTEAFF.

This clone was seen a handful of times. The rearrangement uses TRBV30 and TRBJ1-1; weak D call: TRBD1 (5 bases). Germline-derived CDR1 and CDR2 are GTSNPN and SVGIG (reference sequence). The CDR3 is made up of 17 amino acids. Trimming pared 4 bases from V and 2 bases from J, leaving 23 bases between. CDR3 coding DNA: TGTGCCTGGATTGGTGGGGGGACCATCGGCCCCAACACTGAAGCTTTCTTT. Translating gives CAWIGGGTIGPNTEAFF.

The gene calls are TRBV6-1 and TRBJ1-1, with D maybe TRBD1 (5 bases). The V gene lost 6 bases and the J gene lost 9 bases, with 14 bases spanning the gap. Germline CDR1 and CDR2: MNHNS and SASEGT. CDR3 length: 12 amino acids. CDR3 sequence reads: CASRGLGGQAFF. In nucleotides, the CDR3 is TGTGCCAGCAGGGGACTGGGGGGACAAGCTTTCTTT.

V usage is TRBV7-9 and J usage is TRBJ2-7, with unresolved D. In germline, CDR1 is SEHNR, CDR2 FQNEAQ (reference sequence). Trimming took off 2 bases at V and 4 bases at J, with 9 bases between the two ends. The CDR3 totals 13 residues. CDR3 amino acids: CASSLRVQYEQYF. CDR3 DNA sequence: TGTGCCAGCAGCTTACGGGTGCAGTACGAGCAGTACTTC.

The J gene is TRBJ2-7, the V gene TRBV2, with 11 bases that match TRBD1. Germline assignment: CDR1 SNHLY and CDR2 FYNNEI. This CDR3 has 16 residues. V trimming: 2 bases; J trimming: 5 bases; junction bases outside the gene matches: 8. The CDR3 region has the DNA TGTGCCAGCAGTGAAATTCCGGGACAGGGGGGAGACGAGCAGTACTTC. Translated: CASSEIPGQGGDEQYF.

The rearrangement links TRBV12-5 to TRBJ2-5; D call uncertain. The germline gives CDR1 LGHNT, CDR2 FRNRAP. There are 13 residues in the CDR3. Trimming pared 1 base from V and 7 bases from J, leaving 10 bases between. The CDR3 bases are TGTGCTAGTGGTTTGGACTGGCCGGGGACCCAGTACTTC. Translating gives CASGLDWPGTQYF. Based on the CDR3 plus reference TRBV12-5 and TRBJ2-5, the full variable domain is DARVTQTPRHKVTEMGQEVTMRCQPILGHNTVFWYRQTMMQGLELLAYFRNRAPLDDSGMPKDRFSAEMPDATLATLKIQPSEPRDSAVYFCASGLDWPGTQYFGPGTRLLVL.

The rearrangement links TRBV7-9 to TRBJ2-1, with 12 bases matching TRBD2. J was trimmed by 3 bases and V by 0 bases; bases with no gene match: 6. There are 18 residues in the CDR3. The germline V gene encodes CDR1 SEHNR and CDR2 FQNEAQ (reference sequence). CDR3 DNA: TGTGCCAGCAGCTTAGCGGCTAGCGGGGGGGCGGACTACAATGAGCAGTTCTTC. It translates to CASSLAASGGADYNEQFF.

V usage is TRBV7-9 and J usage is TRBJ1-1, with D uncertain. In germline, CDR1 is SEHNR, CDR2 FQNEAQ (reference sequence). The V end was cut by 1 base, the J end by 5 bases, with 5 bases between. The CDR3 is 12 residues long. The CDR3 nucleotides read TGTGCCAGCAGCTTAGGGGTAACTGAAGCTTTCTTT. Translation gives CASSLGVTEAFF.

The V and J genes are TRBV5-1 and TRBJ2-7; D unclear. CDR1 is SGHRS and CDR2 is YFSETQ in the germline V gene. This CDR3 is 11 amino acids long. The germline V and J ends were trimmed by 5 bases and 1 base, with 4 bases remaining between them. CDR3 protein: CASSQSYEQYF. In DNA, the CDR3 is TGCGCCAGCAGTCAGTCCTACGAGCAGTACTTC.

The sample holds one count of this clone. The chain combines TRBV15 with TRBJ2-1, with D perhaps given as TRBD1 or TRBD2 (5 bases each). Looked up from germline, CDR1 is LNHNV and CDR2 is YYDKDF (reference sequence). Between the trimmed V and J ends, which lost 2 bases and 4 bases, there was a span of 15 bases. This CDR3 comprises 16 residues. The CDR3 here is CATSRFRDAGYNEQFF. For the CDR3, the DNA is TGTGCCACCAGCAGATTCCGGGACGCCGGATACAATGAGCAGTTCTTC.

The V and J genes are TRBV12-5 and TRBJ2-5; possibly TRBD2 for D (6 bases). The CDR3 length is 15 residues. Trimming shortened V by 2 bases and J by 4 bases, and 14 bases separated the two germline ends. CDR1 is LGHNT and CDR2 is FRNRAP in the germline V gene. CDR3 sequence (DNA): TGTGCTAGTGGTTTGTTCGGCGGGAAGGCAGAGACCCAGTACTTC. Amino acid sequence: CASGLFGGKAETQYF.

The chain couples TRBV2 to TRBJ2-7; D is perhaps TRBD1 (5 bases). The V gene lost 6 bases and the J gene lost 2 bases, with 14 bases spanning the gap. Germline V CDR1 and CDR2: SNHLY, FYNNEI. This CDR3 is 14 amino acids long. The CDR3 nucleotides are TGTGCCAGCAGCGAGGCAGGGAAGGCCTACGAGCAGTACTTC. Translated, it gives CASSEAGKAYEQYF.

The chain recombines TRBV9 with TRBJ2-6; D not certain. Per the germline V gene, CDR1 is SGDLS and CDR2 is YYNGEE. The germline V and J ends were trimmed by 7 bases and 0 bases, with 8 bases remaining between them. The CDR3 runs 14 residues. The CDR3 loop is CASSHHSGANVLTF. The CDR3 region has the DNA TGTGCCAGCTCCCACCACTCTGGGGCCAACGTCCTGACTTTC.